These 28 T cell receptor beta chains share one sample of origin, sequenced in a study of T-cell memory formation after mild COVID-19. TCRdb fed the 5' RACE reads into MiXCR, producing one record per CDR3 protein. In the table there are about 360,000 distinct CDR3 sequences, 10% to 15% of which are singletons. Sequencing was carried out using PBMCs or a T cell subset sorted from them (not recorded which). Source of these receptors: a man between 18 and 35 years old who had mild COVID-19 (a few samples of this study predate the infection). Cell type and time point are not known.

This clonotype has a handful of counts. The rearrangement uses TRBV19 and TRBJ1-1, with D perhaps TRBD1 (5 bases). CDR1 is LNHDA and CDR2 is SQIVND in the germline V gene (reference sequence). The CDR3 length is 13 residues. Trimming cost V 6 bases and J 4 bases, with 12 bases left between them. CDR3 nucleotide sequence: TGTGCCAGTAGCCCTTTCGGGACCACTGAAGCTTTCTTT. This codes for CASSPFGTTEAFF.

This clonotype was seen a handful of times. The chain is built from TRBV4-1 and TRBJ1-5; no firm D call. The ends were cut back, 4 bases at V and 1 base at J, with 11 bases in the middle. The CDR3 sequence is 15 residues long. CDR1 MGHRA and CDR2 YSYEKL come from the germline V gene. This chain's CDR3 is CASSRRWVSNQPQHF. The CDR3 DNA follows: TGCGCCAGCAGCCGGCGGTGGGTGAGCAATCAGCCCCAGCATTTT.

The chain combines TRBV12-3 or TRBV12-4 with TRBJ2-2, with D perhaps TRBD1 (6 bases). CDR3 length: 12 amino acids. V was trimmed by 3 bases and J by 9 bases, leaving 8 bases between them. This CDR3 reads CASSLGAWELFF. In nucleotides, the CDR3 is TGTGCCAGCAGTTTGGGGGCGTGGGAGCTGTTTTTT.

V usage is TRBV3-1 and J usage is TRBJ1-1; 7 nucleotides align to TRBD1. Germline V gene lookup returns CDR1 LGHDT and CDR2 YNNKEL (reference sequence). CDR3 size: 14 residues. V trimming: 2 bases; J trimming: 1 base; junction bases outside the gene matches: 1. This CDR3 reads CASSQRDRNTEAFF. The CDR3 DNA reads TGTGCCAGCAGCCAACGGGACAGGAACACTGAAGCTTTCTTT.

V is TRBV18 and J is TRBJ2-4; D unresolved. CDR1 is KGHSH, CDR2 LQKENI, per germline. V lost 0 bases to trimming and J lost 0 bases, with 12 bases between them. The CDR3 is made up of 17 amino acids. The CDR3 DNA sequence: TGTGCCAGCTCACCACCCTGGGCAGCTCTAGCCAAAAACATTCAGTACTTC. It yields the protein CASSPPWAALAKNIQYF.

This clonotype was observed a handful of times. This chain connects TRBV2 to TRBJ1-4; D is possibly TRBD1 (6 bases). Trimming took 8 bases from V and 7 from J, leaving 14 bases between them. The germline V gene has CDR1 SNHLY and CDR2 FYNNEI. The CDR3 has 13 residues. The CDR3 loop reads CASQKGGGEKLFF. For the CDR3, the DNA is TGTGCCAGCCAAAAGGGAGGGGGTGAAAAACTGTTTTTT.

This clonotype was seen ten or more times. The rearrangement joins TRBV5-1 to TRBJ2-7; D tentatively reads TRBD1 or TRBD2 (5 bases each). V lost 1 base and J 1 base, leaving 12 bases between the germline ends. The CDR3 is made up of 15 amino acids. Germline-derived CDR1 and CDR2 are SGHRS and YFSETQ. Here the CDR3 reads CASSLQPGGSYEQYV. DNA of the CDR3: TGCGCCAGCAGCTTGCAGCCTGGGGGTTCCTACGAGCAGTACGTC.

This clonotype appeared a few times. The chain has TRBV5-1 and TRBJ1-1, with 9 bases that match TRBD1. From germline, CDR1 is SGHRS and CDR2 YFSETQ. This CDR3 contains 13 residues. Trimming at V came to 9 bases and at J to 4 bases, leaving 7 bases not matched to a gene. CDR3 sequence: CATRQQGATEAFF. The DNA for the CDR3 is TGCGCCACCCGGCAACAGGGGGCCACTGAAGCTTTCTTT.

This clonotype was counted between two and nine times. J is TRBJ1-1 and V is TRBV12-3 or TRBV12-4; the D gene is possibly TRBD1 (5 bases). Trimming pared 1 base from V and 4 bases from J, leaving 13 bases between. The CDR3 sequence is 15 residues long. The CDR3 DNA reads TGTGCCAGCAGTTTAGGTCGGGGGTCGGGCACTGAAGCTTTCTTT. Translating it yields CASSLGRGSGTEAFF.

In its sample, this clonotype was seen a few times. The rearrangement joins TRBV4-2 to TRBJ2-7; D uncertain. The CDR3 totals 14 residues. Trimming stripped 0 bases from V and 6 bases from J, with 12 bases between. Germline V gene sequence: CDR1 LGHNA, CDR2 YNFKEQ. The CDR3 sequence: CASSQESPPAEQYF. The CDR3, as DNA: TGTGCCAGCAGCCAAGAGTCGCCACCGGCCGAGCAGTACTTC.

The CDR3 DNA sequence: TGTGCCAGCAGTTACTCGCCACAGCCCCAGCATTTT. It encodes CASSYSPQPQHF. The rearrangement uses TRBV6-2 or TRBV6-3 and TRBJ1-5; D unresolved. Looked up from germline, CDR1 is MNHEY and CDR2 is SVGEGT. The CDR3 is 12 amino acids. The V gene lost 0 bases and the J gene lost 7 bases, with 4 bases spanning the gap.

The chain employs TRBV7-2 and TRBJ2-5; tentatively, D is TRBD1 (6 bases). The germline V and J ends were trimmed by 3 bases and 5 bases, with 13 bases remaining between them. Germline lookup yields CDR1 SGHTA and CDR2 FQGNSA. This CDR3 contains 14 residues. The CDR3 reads CASSFSRGSETQYF. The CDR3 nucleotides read TGTGCCAGCAGCTTTAGCAGGGGAAGCGAGACCCAGTACTTC.

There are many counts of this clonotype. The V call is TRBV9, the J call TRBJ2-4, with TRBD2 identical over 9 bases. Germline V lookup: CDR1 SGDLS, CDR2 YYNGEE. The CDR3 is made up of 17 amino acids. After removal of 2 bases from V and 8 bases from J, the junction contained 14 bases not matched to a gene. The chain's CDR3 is CASSVQPAGGPRDIQYF. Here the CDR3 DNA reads TGTGCCAGCAGCGTCCAACCGGCGGGGGGGCCGAGGGACATTCAGTACTTC.

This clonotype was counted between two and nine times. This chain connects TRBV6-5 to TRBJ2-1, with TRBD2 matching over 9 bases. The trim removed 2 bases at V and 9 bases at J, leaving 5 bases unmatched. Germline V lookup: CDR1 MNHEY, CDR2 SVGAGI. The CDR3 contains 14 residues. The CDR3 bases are TGTGCCAGCAGTTACGGCGGGGGGGCCCTTGAGCAGTTCTTC. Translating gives CASSYGGGALEQFF.

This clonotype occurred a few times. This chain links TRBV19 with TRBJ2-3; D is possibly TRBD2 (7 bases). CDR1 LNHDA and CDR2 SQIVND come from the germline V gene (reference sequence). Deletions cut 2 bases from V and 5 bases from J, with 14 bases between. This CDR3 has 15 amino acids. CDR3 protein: CASSITGGAVDTQYF. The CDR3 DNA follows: TGTGCCAGTAGTATAACGGGGGGCGCGGTAGATACGCAGTATTTT.

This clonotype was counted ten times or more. Here the CDR3 DNA reads TGCGCCAGCAGCTATCAACCGACAGCGAACACCGGGGAGCTGTTTTTT. Translated, it gives CASSYQPTANTGELFF. The V and J genes are TRBV5-1 and TRBJ2-2; D may be TRBD1 (5 bases). There are 16 residues in the CDR3. V was trimmed by 3 bases and J by 0 bases, leaving 12 bases between them. Germline V gene data show CDR1 as SGHRS and CDR2 as YFSETQ.

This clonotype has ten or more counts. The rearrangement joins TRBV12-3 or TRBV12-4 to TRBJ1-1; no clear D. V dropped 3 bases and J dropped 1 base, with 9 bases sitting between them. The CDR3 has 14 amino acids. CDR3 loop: CASSLWLGNTEAFF. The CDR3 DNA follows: TGTGCCAGCAGTTTGTGGTTGGGGAACACTGAAGCTTTCTTT.

The DNA of the CDR3 is TGTGCCAGCAACGGCCTAAAATATGGCTACACCTTC. As protein: CASNGLKYGYTF. The genes are TRBV13 and TRBJ1-2; no firm D call. V was cut by 7 bases and J by 5 bases, with 11 bases left in between. CDR3 length: 12 residues. The germline CDR1 and CDR2 sequences are PRHDT and FYEKMQ (reference sequence).

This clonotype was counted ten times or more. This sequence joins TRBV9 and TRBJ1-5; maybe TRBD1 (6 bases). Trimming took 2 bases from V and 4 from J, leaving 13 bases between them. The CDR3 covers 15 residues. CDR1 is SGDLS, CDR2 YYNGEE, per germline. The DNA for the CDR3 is TGTGCCAGCAGCGTCGATGGACAGCCTAATCAGCCCCAGCATTTT. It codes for CASSVDGQPNQPQHF.

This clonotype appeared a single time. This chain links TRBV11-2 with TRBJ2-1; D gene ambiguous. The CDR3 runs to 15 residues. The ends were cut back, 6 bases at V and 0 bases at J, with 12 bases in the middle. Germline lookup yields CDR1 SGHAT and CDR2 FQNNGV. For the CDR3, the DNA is TGTGCCAGCAGTCCACGGCCTAGCTCCTACAATGAGCAGTTCTTC. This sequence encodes CASSPRPSSYNEQFF.

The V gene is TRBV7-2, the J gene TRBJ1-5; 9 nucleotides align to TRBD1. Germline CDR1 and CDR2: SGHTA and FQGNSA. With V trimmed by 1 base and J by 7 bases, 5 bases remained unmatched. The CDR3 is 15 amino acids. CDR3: CASSLGGTGLQPQHF. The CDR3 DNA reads TGTGCCAGCAGCTTAGGTGGGACAGGGTTACAGCCCCAGCATTTT.

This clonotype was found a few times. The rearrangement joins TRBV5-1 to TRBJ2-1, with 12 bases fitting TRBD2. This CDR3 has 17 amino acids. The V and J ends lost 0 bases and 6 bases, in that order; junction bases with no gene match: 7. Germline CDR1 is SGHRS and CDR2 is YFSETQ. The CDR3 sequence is CASSLDLAGGPGNEQFF. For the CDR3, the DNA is TGCGCCAGCAGCTTGGATCTAGCGGGGGGGCCGGGCAATGAGCAGTTCTTC.

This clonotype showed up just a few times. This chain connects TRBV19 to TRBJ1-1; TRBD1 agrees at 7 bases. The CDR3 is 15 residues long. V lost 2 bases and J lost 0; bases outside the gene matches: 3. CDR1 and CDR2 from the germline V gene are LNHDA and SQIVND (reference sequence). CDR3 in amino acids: CASSITGDLNTEAFF. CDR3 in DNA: TGTGCCAGTAGTATAACAGGGGATCTGAACACTGAAGCTTTCTTT. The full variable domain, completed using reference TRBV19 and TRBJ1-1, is DGGITQSPKYLFRKEGQNVTLSCEQNLNHDAMYWYRQDPGQGLRLIYYSQIVNDFQKGDIAEGYSVSREKKESFPLTVTSAQKNPTAFYLCASSITGDLNTEAFFGQGTRLTVV.

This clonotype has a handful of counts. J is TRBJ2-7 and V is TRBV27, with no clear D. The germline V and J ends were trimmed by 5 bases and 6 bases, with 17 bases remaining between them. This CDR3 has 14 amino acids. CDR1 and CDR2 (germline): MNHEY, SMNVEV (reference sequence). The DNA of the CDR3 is TGTGCCAGCAGTCCGTTGGCCATATCTGGCGAGCAGTACTTC. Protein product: CASSPLAISGEQYF.

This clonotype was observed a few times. The CDR3 loop reads CASSAREAGGLHEQFF. The DNA for the CDR3 is TGTGCCAGCAGTGCCAGGGAAGCGGGGGGGCTCCATGAGCAGTTCTTC. The genes are TRBV6-4 and TRBJ2-1; 10 nucleotides match TRBD2. Per the germline V gene, CDR1 is MRHNA and CDR2 is SNTAGT. The V segment lost 4 bases and the J segment 8 bases; nucleotides outside the gene matches: 11. The length of the CDR3 is 16 residues.

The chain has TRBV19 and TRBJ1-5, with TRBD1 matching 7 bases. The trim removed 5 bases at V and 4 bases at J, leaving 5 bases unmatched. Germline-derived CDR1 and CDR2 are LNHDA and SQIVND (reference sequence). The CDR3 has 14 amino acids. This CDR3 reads CASSLGQHNQPQHF. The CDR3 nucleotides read TGTGCCAGTAGTTTGGGACAGCATAATCAGCCCCAGCATTTT.

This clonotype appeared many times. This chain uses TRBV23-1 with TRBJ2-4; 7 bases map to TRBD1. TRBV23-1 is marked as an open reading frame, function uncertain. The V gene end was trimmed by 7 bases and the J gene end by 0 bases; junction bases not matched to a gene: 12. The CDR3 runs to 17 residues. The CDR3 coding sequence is TGCGCCAGCACGCCCAAGGGAAGGGGGCGAGCCAAAAACATTCAGTACTTC. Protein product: CASTPKGRGRAKNIQYF.

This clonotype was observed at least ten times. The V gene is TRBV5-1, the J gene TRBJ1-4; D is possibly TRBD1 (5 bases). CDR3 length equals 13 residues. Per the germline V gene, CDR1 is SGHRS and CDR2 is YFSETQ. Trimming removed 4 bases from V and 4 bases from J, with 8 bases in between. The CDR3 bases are TGCGCCAGCAGCCGGGACGTTAATGAAAAACTGTTTTTT. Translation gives CASSRDVNEKLFF. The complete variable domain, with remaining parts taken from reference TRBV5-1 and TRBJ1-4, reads KAGVTQTPRYLIKTRGQQVTLSCSPISGHRSVSWYQQTPGQGLQFLFEYFSETQRNKGNFPGRFSGRQFSNSRSEMNVSTLELGDSALYLCASSRDVNEKLFFGSGTQLSVL.